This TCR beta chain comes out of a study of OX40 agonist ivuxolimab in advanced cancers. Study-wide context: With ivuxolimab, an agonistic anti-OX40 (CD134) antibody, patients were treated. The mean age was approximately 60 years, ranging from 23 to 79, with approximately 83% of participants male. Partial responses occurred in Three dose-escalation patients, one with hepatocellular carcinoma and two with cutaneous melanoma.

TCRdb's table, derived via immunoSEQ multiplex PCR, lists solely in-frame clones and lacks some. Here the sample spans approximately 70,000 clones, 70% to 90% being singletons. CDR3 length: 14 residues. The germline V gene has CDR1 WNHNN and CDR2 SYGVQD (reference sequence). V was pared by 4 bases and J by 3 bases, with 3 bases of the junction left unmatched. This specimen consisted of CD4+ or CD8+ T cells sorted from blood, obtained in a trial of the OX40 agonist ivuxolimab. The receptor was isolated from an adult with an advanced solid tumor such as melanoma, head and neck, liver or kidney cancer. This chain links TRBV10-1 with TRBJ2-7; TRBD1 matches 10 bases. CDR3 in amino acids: CASSARDRGYEQYF. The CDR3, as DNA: TGCGCCAGCAGTGCTAGGGACAGGGGCTACGAGCAGTACTTC.